The following is a TCR beta chain sequence with its context. CDR1 and CDR2 (germline): MGHRA, YSYEKL. This CDR3 contains 14 residues. Trimming removed 4 bases from V and 7 bases from J; junction bases left unmatched: 4. These data are taken from a study of T cells in Graves' hyperthyroidism and ophthalmopathy. At the level of the study: Staff took peripheral blood when the initial diagnosis was made, before any treatment began.

Using RNA transcripts as the source, TCR beta CDR3 regions were amplified. RT-PCR in the first round (using the HTBI primer set) targeted the TCR CDR3. TCRdb ran MiXCR on the multiplex PCR reads and lists one entry per CDR3 protein. The sample holds some 760,000 distinct CDR3 sequences, around 15% seen once. Graves' hyperthyroidism is called stable when ophthalmopathy does not progress within 18 months. The clonotype originates from a woman between 18 and 29 years old with Graves' hyperthyroidism. The gene calls are TRBV4-1 and TRBJ1-4, with 9 bases matching TRBD1. Sequenced input: blood. The CDR3 sequence: CASSRGTGSEKLFF. The CDR3 DNA reads as TGCGCCAGCAGCCGAGGGACAGGGAGTGAAAAACTGTTTTTT.